Listed here is a single TCR beta chain. Its antigen remains undetermined. The entry originates in a study of cytomegalovirus exposure and HLA in healthy donors (dated by TCRdb to about 2017). A note on the overall study: In an earlier analysis of 587 of the donors, about 270 Gb of sequence data and 100 million or so unique TCR beta sequences from 150 million to 200 million T cells were reported. An early release that covered about 640 HLA-typed donors contained approximately 320 gigabases of sequencing data and tens of millions of unique TCR sequences. Among the roughly 430 genotyped donors, around 81% belonged to the genetic ancestry cluster associated with self-reported Caucasian donors. The study aimed to test whether signatures of past pathogen exposure could be identified by cataloging public T cell receptors. The study profiled the T cell repertoires of 550 to 700 subjects by immunosequencing and related them to cytomegalovirus serostatus. Along with the approximately 670-subject first cohort, a separate validation cohort of over 90 different subjects was used. To predict cytomegalovirus infection status, the study brought together high-throughput TCR immunosequencing, statistical association of individual TCRs with disease status, and machine learning. To study patterns of TCR occurrence, a later analysis re-analyzed previously published TCR beta repertoires from around 670 donors and added high-resolution HLA genotyping. In the later analysis, no new phenotypic data were used to find candidate immune exposures; instead, reliance was placed on TCR beta sequences and their occurrence across donors. To decide whether each TCR beta V gene segment behaved as functional or pseudogenic, an earlier analysis of approximately 620 of the donors relied on high-throughput TCR beta sequencing. Alongside the repertoire data, information on donor age, sex, ethnicity and CMV serostatus was compiled. A later genetic analysis took genome-wide SNP genotypes for about 65% of the 666 donors and used that subset as a discovery cohort. Every repertoire in the discovery cohort had been generated on one and the same sequencing platform. Class I and class II HLA loci were covered by the typing at four-digit resolution. The number of donors typed differed by locus, with 629-630 for A, B, C, DRB1 and DQB1, around 500 for DQA1, under 610 for DPA1, and about 450 for DPB1. Roughly 5 DR-DQ haplotypes were handled as single units for association and clustering, since linkage in the cohort was strong. Among around 400 genotyped donors of the cohort, an average of around 240,000 unique TCR beta nucleotide sequences was sequenced per donor, of which roughly 17% were non-productive.

Per the germline V gene, KGHSH is the CDR1 and LQKENI is the CDR2. Germline trimming: 5 bases from V, 5 bases from J; junction bases outside gene matches: 11. The cysteine opens and the phenylalanine closes a CDR3 of 15 amino acids. The only DNA kept is the CDR3, 45 bases in frame from the first base. The cohort comprised approximately 700 healthy bone marrow donors. Cohort members were all nominally healthy when sampled, although unrecorded immune exposures were likely present. The donor tested CMV seronegative and was one of the 352 seronegative cohort members. Each donor provided a peripheral blood sample, and peripheral blood mononuclear cells were used for TCR beta sequencing. The Qiagen DNeasy Blood Extraction Kit was used to extract genomic DNA from the blood cell samples. The paper's findings and limits, for the study overall: The 87-base-pair reads could not distinguish some IMGT-functional V segments, including TRBV6-2 and TRBV6-3, so those segments were excluded. In a later analysis, most CMV-associated TCR beta chains were found to appear HLA-restricted, with HLA associations seemingly driven largely by CMV exposure. The authors suggested that the approach could potentially be extended to other disease states and immunological phenotypes. A further reported finding was that TCR beta sequences accurately predicted the HLA-A and HLA-B alleles for most subjects in the first cohort. A later analysis reported that several top co-occurrence clusters appeared linked to parvovirus B19, influenza, CMV and Epstein-Barr virus. According to a later genetic analysis, donors in an Asian-associated ancestry cluster had fewer N-insertions in productive TCRs than the approximately 610-donor mean. For the cohort, immune exposure information was limited to CMV serostatus. Across donors, most TCR sequences were observed very rarely, whereas some public TCRs were present in many individuals. Over 15 rarely observed V segments, including chromosome 9 orphons, were excluded from the earlier analysis of 550 to 700 of the donors because counts were too low. In a later analysis, the rate of TCR association differed among HLA loci, with DRB1 alleles having the most associated TCRs and HLA-C alleles having the fewest. The study gave a list of roughly 150 TCR beta chains associated with cytomegalovirus. In a later analysis, HLA-associated TCR beta chains were found to be more clonally expanded and to have lower generation probabilities than equally common non-associated chains. In an earlier analysis of several hundred of the donors, most TCR beta V segments were observed in productive rearrangements about 87% or about 30% of the time, broadly matching IMGT annotations. Roughly uniform sequencing depth across donors was assumed in presence/absence analyses, although this assumption may not hold. A later genetic analysis associated a missense DCLRE1C variant with V-gene and J-gene trimming of TCR beta chains, and an independent cohort replicated the association. HLA typing was unavailable for some donors at each locus, so association tests used only the typed subset. This cohort had only TCR beta chains sequenced, and the lack of alpha or paired-chain data limited which features could be detected. The classifier was reported to diagnose cytomegalovirus status with high specificity and sensitivity in both the original cohort and the validation cohort. The sequencing pipeline was judged likely to have produced a cluster of highly shared sequence variants as a technical artifact. Linkage disequilibrium might explain the correlated functional status among segregating V segments, but an unknown experimental factor could not be ruled out. A later analysis associated about 17,000 TCR beta sequences with specific HLA alleles at a false discovery rate of 0.05. A few of the identified cytomegalovirus-associated TCR beta chains were confirmed in vitro to be specific for cytomegalovirus antigens. When HLA alleles, especially DR and DQ, strongly co-occurred, attributing TCR associations to individual alleles was difficult.

The library was built by means of the immunoSEQ multiplex PCR assay. For the multiplex PCR, a mixture combining 60 forward primers for TCR Vbeta segments and 13 reverse primers for TCR Jbeta segments was used. A multiplex PCR assay on genomic DNA amplified the CDR3 region of rearranged TCR beta genes. The amplified TCR beta libraries were sequenced on the Illumina HiSeq System as 87-base-pair reads. On the authors' methods: A later analysis tallied 75 million to 95 million unique TCR beta chains across the 550 to 850 repertoires, and around 10 million of those chains were shared by two or more donors. To remove PCR and sequencing errors, raw reads were error-corrected and collapsed into unique sequences using a nearest-neighbor algorithm that merged closely related sequences. To assign V, D and J gene segments, CDR3 sequences were aligned to IMGT reference sequences. For a sequence to be retained, a match of at least six nucleotides to both a V gene segment and a J gene segment was required. Rearrangements were classified as productive when the CDR3 lacked stop codons and remained in frame with V and J, and all other rearrangements were classified as non-productive. Following IMGT convention, CDR3 was defined as the stretch from the second conserved V-encoded cysteine up to the conserved J-encoded phenylalanine. In an earlier analysis of more than 550 of the donors, sequences lacking an unambiguous match to a single V gene segment were excluded. In an earlier analysis of 587 of the donors, V segments were called functional above 56.7% productive rearrangements and were called segregating when the between-donor standard deviation exceeded 5%. A statistical classification framework was built to diagnose cytomegalovirus status from the catalog of TCR beta chain sequences. In a later analysis, V and J genes were assigned by comparing TCR nucleotide sequences against IMGT/GENE-DB human TR gene sequences. In a later analysis, CDR3 sequences and most-parsimonious VDJ recombination scenarios were assigned using the TCRdist pipeline. In a later analysis, every TCR beta chain was defined by the combination of its CDR3 amino acid sequence and its V-gene family, and reads without a unique V-gene family were dropped. In a later analysis, around 650 highly shared, low-generation-probability nucleotide sequences were removed to address suspected cross-contamination and a sequencing artifact. In a later analysis, a clonal expansion index was calculated for each public chain from normalized within-repertoire ranks of inferred template counts. In a later analysis, generation probabilities were computed using a VDJ recombination model fitted to out-of-frame rearrangements, and the results were checked against IGoR. In a later analysis, hypergeometric tests were used to score TCR-TCR, TCR-HLA and TCR-CMV co-occurrence, with a repertoire-size bias correction applied to TCR pairs. To estimate false discovery rates, a later analysis permuted the HLA or CMV assignments 20 times. In a later analysis, co-occurring TCRs were grouped using DBSCAN, and TCRdist sequence similarity was added for clustering within HLA-allele-positive subsets. Repertoires with fewer than 30,000 or more than 120,000 public chains, plus five repertoires with anomalous nucleotide sharing, were excluded from co-occurrence clustering. TCRdb provides this immuneACCESS table in a form limited to in-frame rearrangements. Some clones are lacking; in checked studies, under half of them reflect an unresolved V gene, and why the rest are absent is not known. V, J and clone size are taken as reported in that table, and D and trimming were inferred from the DNA itself. This sample's listing comprises around 100,000 clones. The ten biggest clones cover 0.59% of the sample.

The sequenced material came from PBMCs. The V and J segments used are TRBV18 and TRBJ2-7; 8 bases in the junction line up with TRBD1. The clonotype comes from a man aged 50 to 60 in good health and CMV-seronegative. The CDR3 is CASSSYGTGLHEQYF. The DNA reads as follows: TGTGCCAGCTCATCTTATGGGACAGGTCTCCACGAGCAGTACTTC.